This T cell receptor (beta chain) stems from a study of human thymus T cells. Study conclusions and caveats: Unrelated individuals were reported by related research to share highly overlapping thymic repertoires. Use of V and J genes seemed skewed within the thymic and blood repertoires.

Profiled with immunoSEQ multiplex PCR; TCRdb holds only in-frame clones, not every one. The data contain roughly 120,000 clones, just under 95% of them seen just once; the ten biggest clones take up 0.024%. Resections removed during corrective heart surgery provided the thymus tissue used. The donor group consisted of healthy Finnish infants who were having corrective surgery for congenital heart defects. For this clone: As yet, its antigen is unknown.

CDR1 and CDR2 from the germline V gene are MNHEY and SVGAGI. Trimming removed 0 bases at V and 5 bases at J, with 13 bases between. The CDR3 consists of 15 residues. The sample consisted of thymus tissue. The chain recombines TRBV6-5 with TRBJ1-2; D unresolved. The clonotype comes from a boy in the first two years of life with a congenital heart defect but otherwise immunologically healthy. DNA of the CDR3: TGTGCCAGCAGTTACTCAGGCACCCCGGAGTATGGCTACACCTTC. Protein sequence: CASSYSGTPEYGYTF.